This T cell receptor beta chain was retrieved from a study of T-cell reconstitution after alpha-beta-depleted transplantation in children. Unique molecular identifiers were incorporated when the TCRbeta library was constructed. TCRdb reanalysed the PCR reads using MiXCR and keeps one entry per CDR3 protein. The data show 600,000 to 800,000 distinct CDR3 sequences, around 13% seen once. Findings of the study overall: Surviving recipient T cells and intrathymic progenitors accounted for some patients' high TCRbeta diversity at day 60.

After removal of 9 bases from V and 4 bases from J, the junction contained 6 bases not matched to a gene. Germline V CDR1 and CDR2: ENHRY, SYGVKD. This CDR3 spans 14 amino acids. This clonotype has a count of ten or more. Antigen unknown. The clonotype was recovered from a girl under 10 years old with congenital amegakaryocytic thrombocytopenia, due to receive a stem cell transplant. Source: PBMCs, taken before TCRalphabeta/CD19-depleted stem cell transplant. The J gene is TRBJ2-2, the V gene TRBV10-3, with TRBD1 matching over 9 bases. As DNA, the CDR3 is TGTGCCATAACACAGGGGGCGTCCACCGGGGAGCTGTTTTTT. Protein: CAITQGASTGELFF.